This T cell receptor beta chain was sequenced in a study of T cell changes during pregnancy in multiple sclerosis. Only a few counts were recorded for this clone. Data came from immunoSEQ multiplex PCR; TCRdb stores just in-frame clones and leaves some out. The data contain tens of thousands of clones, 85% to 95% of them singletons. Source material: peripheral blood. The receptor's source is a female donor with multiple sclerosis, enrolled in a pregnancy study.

CDR3 nucleotide sequence: TGCGCCAGCAGCCAAGTACAGGGCGGCAATCAGCCCCAGCATTTT. The encoded protein is CASSQVQGGNQPQHF. The V gene is TRBV4-3, the J gene TRBJ1-5; D might be TRBD1 (6 bases). This CDR3 contains 15 residues. The germline gives CDR1 LGHNA, CDR2 YSLEER. The germline V and J ends were trimmed by 1 base and 2 bases, with 9 bases remaining between them.